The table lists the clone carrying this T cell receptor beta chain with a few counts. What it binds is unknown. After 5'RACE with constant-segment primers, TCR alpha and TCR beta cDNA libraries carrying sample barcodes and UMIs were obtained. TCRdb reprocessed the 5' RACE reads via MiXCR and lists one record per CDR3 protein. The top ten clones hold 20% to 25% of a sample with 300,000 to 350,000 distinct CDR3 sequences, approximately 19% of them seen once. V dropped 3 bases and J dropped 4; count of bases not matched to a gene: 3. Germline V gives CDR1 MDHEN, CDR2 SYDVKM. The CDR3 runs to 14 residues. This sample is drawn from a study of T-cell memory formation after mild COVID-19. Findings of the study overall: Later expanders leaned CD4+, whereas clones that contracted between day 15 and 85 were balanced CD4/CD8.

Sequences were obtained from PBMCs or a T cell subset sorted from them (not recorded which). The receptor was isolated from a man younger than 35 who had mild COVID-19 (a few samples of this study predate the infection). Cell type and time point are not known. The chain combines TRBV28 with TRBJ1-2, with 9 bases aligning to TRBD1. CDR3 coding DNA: TGTGCCAGCAGTTTTTTGGACAGGGGCTATGGCTACACCTTC. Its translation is CASSFLDRGYGYTF.